This T cell receptor beta chain was sequenced during a study of blood T cells in healthy people across ages. The authors ran a second PCR of about 7 to 12 cycles using a sample-barcoded 5' primer and a J-beta primer mix. TCRdb independently ran MiXCR on the 5' RACE reads; one entry per CDR3 protein. The sample contains fewer than 950,000 distinct CDR3 sequences, 50% to 65% of which appear only once. Sequencing was performed on blood. The sequence came from a man aged 80 or over in good health.

CDR3 DNA sequence: TGTGCCAGCAGCCCGGACAGGGACGGCTACACCTTC. Protein product: CASSPDRDGYTF. The V call is TRBV11-1, the J call TRBJ1-2; 8 bases line up with TRBD1. From germline, CDR1 is SGHAT and CDR2 FQDESV (reference sequence). Trimming cost V 5 bases and J 8 bases; bases outside gene matches: 4. This CDR3 has 12 amino acids.